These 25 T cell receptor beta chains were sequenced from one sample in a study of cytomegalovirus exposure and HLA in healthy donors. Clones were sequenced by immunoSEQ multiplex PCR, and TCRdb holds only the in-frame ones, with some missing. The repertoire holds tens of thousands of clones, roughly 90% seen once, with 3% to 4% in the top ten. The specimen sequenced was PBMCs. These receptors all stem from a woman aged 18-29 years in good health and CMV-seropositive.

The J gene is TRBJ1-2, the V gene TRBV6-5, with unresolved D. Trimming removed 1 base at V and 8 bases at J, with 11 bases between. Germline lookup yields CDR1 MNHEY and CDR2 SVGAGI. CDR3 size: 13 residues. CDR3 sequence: CASSYLAGEGYTF. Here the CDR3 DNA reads TGTGCCAGCAGTTACTTGGCAGGTGAAGGCTACACCTTC.

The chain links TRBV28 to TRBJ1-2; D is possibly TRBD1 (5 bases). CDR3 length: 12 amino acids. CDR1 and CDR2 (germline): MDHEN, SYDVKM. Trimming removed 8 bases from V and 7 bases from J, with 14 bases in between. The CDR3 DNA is TGTGCCAGCGCCCCGGGGGGGGGTGGCTACACCTTC. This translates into CASAPGGGGYTF.

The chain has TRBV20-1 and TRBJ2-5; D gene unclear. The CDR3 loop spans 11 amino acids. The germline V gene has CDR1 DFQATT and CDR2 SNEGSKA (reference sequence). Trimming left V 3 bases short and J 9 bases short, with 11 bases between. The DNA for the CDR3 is TGCAGTGCTAGCGAAAGACTGCCCCAGTACTTC. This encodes CSASERLPQYF.

The CDR3 sequence: CASSLAGRADEQFF. The DNA for the CDR3 is TGCGCCAGCAGCTTGGCTGGCAGGGCGGATGAGCAGTTCTTC. V and J are TRBV5-1 and TRBJ2-1, with a weak D call TRBD1 (5 bases). CDR1 is SGHRS, CDR2 YFSETQ, per germline. The V and J ends lost 0 bases and 8 bases respectively, with 12 bases between them. The CDR3 loop spans 14 amino acids.

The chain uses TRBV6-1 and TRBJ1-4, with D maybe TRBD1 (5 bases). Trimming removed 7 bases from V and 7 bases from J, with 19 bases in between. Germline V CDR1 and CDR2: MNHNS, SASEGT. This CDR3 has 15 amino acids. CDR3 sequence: CASKVSPQEFEKLFF. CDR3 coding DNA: TGTGCCAGCAAAGTGTCCCCACAGGAGTTTGAAAAACTGTTTTTT.

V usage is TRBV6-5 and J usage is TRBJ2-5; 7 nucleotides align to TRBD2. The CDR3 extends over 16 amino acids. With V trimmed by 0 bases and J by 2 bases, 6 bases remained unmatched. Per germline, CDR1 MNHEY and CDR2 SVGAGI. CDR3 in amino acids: CASSYSGGKGQETQYF. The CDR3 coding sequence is TGTGCCAGCAGTTACTCCGGGGGGAAAGGACAAGAGACCCAGTACTTC.

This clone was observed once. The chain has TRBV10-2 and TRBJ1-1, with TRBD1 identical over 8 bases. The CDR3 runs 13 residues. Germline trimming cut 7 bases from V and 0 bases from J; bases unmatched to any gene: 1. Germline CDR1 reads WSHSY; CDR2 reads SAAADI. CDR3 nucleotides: TGCGCCAGCACAGGGGGCTTGAACACTGAAGCTTTCTTT. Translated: CASTGGLNTEAFF.

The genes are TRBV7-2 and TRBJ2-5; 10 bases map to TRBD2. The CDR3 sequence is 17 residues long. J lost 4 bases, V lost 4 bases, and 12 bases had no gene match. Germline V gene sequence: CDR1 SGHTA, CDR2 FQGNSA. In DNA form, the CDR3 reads TGTGCCAGCAGCTCCCGACCCCCGGGACTAGCGACAGAGACCCAGTACTTC. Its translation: CASSSRPPGLATETQYF.

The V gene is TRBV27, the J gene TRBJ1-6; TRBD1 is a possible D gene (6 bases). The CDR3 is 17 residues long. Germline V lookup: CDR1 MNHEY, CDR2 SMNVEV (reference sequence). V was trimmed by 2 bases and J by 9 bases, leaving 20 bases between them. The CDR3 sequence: CASSLLLSQGKGSPLHF. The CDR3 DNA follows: TGTGCCAGCAGTTTACTACTAAGCCAGGGGAAGGGTTCACCCCTCCACTTT.

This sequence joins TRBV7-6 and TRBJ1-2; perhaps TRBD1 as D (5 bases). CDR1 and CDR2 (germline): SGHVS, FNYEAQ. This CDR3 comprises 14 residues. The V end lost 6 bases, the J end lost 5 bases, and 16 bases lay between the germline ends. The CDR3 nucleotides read TGTGCCAGCAGTCTCATTAGGGGTGATTATGGCTACACCTTC. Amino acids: CASSLIRGDYGYTF.

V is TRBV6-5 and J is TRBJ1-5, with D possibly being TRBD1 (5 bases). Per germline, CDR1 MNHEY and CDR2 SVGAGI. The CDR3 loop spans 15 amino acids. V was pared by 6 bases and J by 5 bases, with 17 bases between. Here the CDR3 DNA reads TGTGCCAGCAGCTTGGTAAGGGGAGGGGATCAGCCCCAGCATTTT. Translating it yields CASSLVRGGDQPQHF.

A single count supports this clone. CDR3 nucleotide sequence: TGTGCCAGCTCACGGGGACAGGGGGACACTGAAGCTTTCTTT. Its protein is CASSRGQGDTEAFF. V gene TRBV18 combines with J gene TRBJ1-1; TRBD1 agrees at 11 bases. CDR1 and CDR2 (germline): KGHSH, LQKENI. The CDR3 runs 14 residues. The junction had 1 base not matched to a gene; V was cut back by 4 bases and J by 3 bases.

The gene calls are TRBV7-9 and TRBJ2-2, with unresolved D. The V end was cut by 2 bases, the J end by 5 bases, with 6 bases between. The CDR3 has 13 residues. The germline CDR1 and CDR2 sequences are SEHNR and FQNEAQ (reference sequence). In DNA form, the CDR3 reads TGTGCCAGCAGCTTACGGGTTACCGGGGAGCTGTTTTTT. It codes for CASSLRVTGELFF.

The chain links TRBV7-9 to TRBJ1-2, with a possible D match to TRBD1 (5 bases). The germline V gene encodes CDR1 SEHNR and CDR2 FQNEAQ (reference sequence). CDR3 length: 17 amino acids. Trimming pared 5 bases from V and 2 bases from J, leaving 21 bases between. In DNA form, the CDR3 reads TGTGCCAGCAGCCCCGGGGGAGGGGAAGGGCTAAACTATGGCTACACCTTC. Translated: CASSPGGGEGLNYGYTF.

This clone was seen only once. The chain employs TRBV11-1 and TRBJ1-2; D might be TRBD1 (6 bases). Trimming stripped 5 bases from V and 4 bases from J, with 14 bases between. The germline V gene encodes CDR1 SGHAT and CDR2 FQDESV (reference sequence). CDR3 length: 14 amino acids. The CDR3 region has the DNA TGTGCCAGCAGCCCGGGGGGGGCAGTCTATGGCTACACCTTC. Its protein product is CASSPGGAVYGYTF.

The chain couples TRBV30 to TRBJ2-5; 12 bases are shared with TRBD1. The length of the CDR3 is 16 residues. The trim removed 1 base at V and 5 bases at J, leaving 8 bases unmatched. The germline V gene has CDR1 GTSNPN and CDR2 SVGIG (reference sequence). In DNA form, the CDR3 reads TGTGCCTGGAGTGCCGCGGGACAGGGGGCACGGGAGACCCAGTACTTC. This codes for CAWSAAGQGARETQYF.

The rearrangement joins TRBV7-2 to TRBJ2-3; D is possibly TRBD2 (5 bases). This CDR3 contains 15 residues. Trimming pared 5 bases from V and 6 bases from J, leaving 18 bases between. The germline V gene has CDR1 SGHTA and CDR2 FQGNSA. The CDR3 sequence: CASSKRGYPMDTQYF. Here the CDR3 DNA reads TGTGCCAGCAGCAAACGGGGTTATCCGATGGATACGCAGTATTTT.

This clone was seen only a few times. CDR3 in amino acids: CASSIAGGPYEQYF. Here the CDR3 DNA reads TGTGCCAGTAGTATAGCGGGAGGCCCCTACGAGCAGTACTTC. This chain joins TRBV19 and TRBJ2-7; 7 bases align to TRBD2. V shed 1 base, J shed 2 bases, and the junction held 2 bases outside the gene matches. Germline V gene data show CDR1 as LNHDA and CDR2 as SQIVND (reference sequence). This CDR3 spans 14 amino acids.

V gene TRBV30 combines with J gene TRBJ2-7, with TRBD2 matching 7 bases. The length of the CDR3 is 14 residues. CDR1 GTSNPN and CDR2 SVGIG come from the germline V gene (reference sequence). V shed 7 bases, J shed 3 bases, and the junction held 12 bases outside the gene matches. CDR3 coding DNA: TGTGCCTCAACTTGGGGGGGTGCGGACTACGAGCAGTACTTC. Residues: CASTWGGADYEQYF.

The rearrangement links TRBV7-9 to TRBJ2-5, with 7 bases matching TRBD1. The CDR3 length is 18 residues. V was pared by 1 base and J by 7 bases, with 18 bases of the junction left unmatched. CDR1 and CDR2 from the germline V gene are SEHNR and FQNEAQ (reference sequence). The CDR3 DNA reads TGTGCCAGCAGCTTAGGGACAGGTTTTACCGCGGAGCCCCGGACCCAGTACTTC. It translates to CASSLGTGFTAEPRTQYF.

The CDR3 here is CASSAARGGELFF. The CDR3 coding sequence is TGTGCCAGCAGTGCGGCCCGGGGCGGGGAGCTGTTTTTT. This chain uses TRBV2 with TRBJ2-2; TRBD2 is a possible D gene (5 bases). V was pared by 4 bases and J by 7 bases, with 10 bases between. CDR1 is SNHLY and CDR2 is FYNNEI in the germline V gene. The CDR3 contains 13 residues.

The CDR3 spells CASSLGGRETQYF. The CDR3 DNA reads TGTGCCAGCAGCCTCGGGGGACGGGAGACCCAGTACTTC. This chain links TRBV5-6 with TRBJ2-5, with a possible D match to TRBD2 (6 bases). Trimming shortened V by 4 bases and J by 5 bases, and 12 bases separated the two germline ends. The germline V gene has CDR1 SGHDT and CDR2 YYEEEE. This CDR3 has 13 residues.

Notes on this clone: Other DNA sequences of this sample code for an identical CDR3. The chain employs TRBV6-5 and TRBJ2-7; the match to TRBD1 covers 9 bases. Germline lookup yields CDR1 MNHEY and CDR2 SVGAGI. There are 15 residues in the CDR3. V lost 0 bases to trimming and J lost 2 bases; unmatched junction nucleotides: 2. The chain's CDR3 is CASSYSRDRAYEQYF. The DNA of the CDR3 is TGTGCCAGCAGTTACTCAAGGGACAGGGCCTACGAGCAGTACTTC.

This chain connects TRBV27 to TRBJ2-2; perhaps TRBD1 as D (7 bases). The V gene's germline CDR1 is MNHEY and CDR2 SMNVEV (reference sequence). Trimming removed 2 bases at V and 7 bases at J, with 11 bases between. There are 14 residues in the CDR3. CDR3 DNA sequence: TGTGCCAGCAGTTTAATTCAGGGGGGCGGGGAGCTGTTTTTT. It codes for CASSLIQGGGELFF.

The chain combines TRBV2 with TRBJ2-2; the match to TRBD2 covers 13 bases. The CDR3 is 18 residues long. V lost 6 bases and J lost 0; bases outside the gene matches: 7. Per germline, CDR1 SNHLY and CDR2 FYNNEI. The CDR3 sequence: CASSYMGLAGSNTGELFF. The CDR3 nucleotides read TGTGCCAGCAGCTATATGGGACTAGCGGGGTCGAACACCGGGGAGCTGTTTTTT.